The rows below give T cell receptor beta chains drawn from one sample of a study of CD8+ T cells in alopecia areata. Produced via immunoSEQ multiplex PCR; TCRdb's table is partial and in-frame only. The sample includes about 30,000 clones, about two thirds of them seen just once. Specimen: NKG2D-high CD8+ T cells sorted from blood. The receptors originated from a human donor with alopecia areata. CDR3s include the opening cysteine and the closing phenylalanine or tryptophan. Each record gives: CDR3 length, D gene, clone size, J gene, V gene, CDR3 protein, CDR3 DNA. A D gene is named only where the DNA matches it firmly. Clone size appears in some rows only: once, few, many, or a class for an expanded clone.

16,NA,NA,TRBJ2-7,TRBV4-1,CASSPSVGQGAYEQYF,TGCGCCAGCAGCCCCAGTGTCGGTCAGGGTGCCTACGAGCAGTACTTC
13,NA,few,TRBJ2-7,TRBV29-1,CSVEDRADYEQYF,TGCAGCGTTGAAGATCGGGCAGACTACGAGCAGTACTTC
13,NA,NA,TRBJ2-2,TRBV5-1,CASSQRVAGELFF,TGCGCCAGCAGCCAGAGGGTTGCCGGGGAGCTGTTTTTT
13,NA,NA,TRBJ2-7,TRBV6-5,CASSYHRSYEQYF,TGTGCCAGCAGTTACCACAGATCCTACGAGCAGTACTTC
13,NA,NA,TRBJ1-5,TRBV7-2,CASSLGMGQPQHF,TGTGCCAGCAGCTTAGGGATGGGTCAGCCCCAGCATTTT
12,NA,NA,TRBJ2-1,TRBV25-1,CASSENYNEQFF,TGTGCCAGCAGTGAGAACTACAATGAGCAGTTCTTC
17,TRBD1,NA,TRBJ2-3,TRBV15,CATSREVSGQNTDTQYF,TGTGCCACCAGCAGAGAGGTGTCGGGACAGAACACAGATACGCAGTATTTT
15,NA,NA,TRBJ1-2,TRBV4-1,CASSQDATGWYGYTF,TGCGCCAGCAGCCAAGATGCCACAGGGTGGTATGGCTACACCTTC
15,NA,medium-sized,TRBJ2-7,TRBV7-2,CASSPTLAGYDEQYF,TGTGCCAGCAGCCCGACCTTAGCAGGGTATGACGAGCAGTACTTC
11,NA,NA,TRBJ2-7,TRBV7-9,CASSALREQYF,TGTGCCAGCAGCGCGCTCCGGGAGCAGTACTTC
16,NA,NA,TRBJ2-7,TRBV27,CASSLLTETLGSEQYF,TGTGCCAGCAGTTTATTAACCGAGACCCTTGGTTCCGAGCAGTACTTC
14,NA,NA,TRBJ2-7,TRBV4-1,CASSHAGQSYEQYF,TGCGCCAGCAGCCATGCCGGACAGTCTTACGAGCAGTACTTC
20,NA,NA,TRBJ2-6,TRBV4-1,CASSQDLVTVWRSGANVLTF,TGCGCCAGCAGCCAAGATCTCGTGACAGTCTGGAGGTCTGGGGCCAACGTCCTGACTTTC
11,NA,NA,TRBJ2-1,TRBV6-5,CASSAGNEQFF,TGTGCCAGCAGCGCGGGGAATGAGCAGTTCTTC
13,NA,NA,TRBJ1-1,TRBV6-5,CASSPRENTEAFF,TGTGCCAGCAGCCCCCGGGAGAACACTGAAGCTTTCTTT
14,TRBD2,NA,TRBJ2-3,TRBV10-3,CAIAGLENTDTQYF,TGTGCCATAGCGGGACTAGAAAACACAGATACGCAGTATTTT
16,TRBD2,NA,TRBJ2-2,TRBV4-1,CASSREGLAGTGELFF,TGCGCCAGCAGCCGCGAGGGACTAGCGGGCACCGGGGAGCTGTTTTTT
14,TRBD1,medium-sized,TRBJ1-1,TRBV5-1,CASSLSPGGTEAFF,TGCGCCAGCAGCTTGTCGCCAGGGGGGACTGAAGCTTTCTTT
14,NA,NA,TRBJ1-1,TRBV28,CASGQGATNTEAFF,TGTGCCAGCGGTCAGGGTGCCACAAACACTGAAGCTTTCTTT
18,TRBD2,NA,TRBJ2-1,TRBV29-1,CSVGGTSGIRSSYNEQFF,TGCAGCGTTGGGGGGACTAGCGGGATCAGGAGTAGTTACAATGAGCAGTTCTTC
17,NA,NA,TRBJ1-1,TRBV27,CASSPDTGMLMNTEAFF,TGTGCCAGCAGTCCAGACACCGGGATGCTGATGAACACTGAAGCTTTCTTT
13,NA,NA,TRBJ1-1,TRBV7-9,CASSSGLPSEAFF,TGTGCCAGCAGCTCGGGCCTTCCATCCGAAGCTTTCTTT
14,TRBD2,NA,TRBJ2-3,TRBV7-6,CASSLSGGLDTQYF,TGTGCCAGCAGCCTTAGCGGGGGGCTAGATACGCAGTATTTT
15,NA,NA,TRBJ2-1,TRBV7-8,CASSLSGTSYNEQFF,TGTGCCAGCAGCTTATCTGGAACCTCCTACAATGAGCAGTTCTTC
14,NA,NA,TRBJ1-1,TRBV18,CASSPEAMNTEAFF,TGTGCCAGCTCACCTGAGGCAATGAACACTGAAGCTTTCTTT
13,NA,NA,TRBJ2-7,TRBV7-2,CASNPPSSYEQYF,TGTGCCAGCAACCCTCCCAGCTCCTACGAGCAGTACTTC
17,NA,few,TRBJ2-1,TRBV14,CASSPPLPAESYNEQFF,TGTGCCAGCAGCCCCCCCCTTCCAGCGGAGTCGTACAATGAGCAGTTCTTC
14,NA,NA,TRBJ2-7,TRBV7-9,CASSFDRVPYEQYF,TGTGCCAGCAGCTTCGATAGGGTACCCTACGAGCAGTACTTC
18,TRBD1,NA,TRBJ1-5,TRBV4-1,CASSQLDRGPYSNQPQHF,TGCGCCAGCAGCCAATTAGACAGGGGACCCTATAGCAATCAGCCCCAGCATTTT
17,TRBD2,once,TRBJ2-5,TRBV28,CASSLSVAGTFQETQYF,TGTGCCAGCAGTTTGTCTGTAGCGGGGACCTTCCAAGAGACCCAGTACTTC
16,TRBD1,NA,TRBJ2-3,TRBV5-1,CASSLARDSLTDTQYF,TGCGCCAGCAGCTTGGCCAGGGACAGCCTCACAGATACGCAGTATTTT
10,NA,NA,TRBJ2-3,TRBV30,CAWSIDTQYF,TGTGCCTGGAGTATCGATACGCAGTATTTT